This T cell receptor (beta chain) was sequenced during a study of control samples from healthy donors and cancer patients. Method: immunoSEQ multiplex PCR; TCRdb's copy keeps in-frame clones and lacks some. The sample holds roughly 200,000 clones, around 94% seen once. The germline CDR1 and CDR2 sequences are SGHAT and FQNNGV. With 0 bases removed from V and 2 bases from J, the gap between germline ends came to 6 bases. The CDR3 is 14 residues long. The receptor was derived from a middle-aged man in good health. This chain connects TRBV11-2 to TRBJ2-3, with no clear D. The sample comprised blood. CDR3 nucleotide sequence: TGTGCCAGCAGCTTAGACAGGCTCACAGATACGCAGTATTTT. Translating it yields CASSLDRLTDTQYF.